The 28 T cell receptor beta chains below come from one sample, sequenced in a study of beta chain features in type 1 diabetes. Antigens of these TCRs are unknown. Sequenced material consisted of expressed TCRB transcripts (all of the isolated RNA was reverse transcribed). Using immunoSEQ multiplex PCR, the repertoire was profiled, and TCRdb retains in-frame clones only, with some absent. The sample holds 640,000 or so clones, 10% to 15% seen once. Whole-study findings and limits: TCRB CDR3 length was moderately but significantly reduced in all four CD4+ subsets of Type 1 diabetes patients.

Sequencing input: naive CD4+ T cells from blood. The receptor set was obtained from a man younger than 30 with type 1 diabetes.

This chain uses TRBV7-2 with TRBJ1-2, with D possibly being TRBD1 (5 bases). Germline V gives CDR1 SGHTA, CDR2 FQGNSA. The CDR3 totals 14 residues. Trimming cost V 1 base and J 8 bases, with 14 bases left between them. CDR3 coding DNA: TGTGCCAGCAGCTTAGTTGGGGCCGCGAGGGGCTACACCTTC. Its protein is CASSLVGAARGYTF.

The V gene is TRBV6-6, the J gene TRBJ1-6; 7 bases align to TRBD1. The germline gives CDR1 MNHNY, CDR2 SVGAGI (reference sequence). V dropped 2 bases and J dropped 7; count of bases not matched to a gene: 5. CDR3 length: 15 residues. CDR3 nucleotide sequence: TGTGCCAGCAGTTACGAAGGGGGCGCAAATTCACCCCTCCACTTT. This encodes CASSYEGGANSPLHF.

As for this clone: In the same sample, other DNA sequences code for this CDR3. This chain joins TRBV11-2 and TRBJ2-3, with 10 bases matching TRBD1. The CDR3 totals 15 residues. Trimming removed 3 bases from V and 1 base from J; junction bases left unmatched: 1. Germline V lookup: CDR1 SGHAT, CDR2 FQNNGV. The CDR3 region has the DNA TGTGCCAGCAGCTTGGGGACAGGGGGCACAGATACGCAGTATTTT. It translates to CASSLGTGGTDTQYF.

This clone has more than one count but fewer than ten. V gene TRBV5-1 combines with J gene TRBJ1-2; TRBD1 is a possible D gene (6 bases). The CDR3 length is 13 residues. Per germline, CDR1 SGHRS and CDR2 YFSETQ. Trimming stripped 0 bases from V and 7 bases from J, with 10 bases between. CDR3 DNA sequence: TGCGCCAGCAGCTTGGGGCAGGGGAGTGGCTACACCTTC. Its protein product is CASSLGQGSGYTF.

The chain joins TRBV21-1 to TRBJ1-5; TRBD1 was called by the table and not checked on the DNA. TRBV21-1 is tagged as a pseudogene. The CDR3 is 16 residues long. CDR3 loop: CASSPRDRGGRQPQHF. The DNA for the CDR3 is TGTGCCAGCAGCCCCCGGGACAGGGGTGGGCGTCAGCCCCAGCATTTT.

The gene calls are TRBV28 and TRBJ2-7; 8 bases are shared with TRBD1. The CDR3 sequence is 16 residues long. Germline assignment: CDR1 MDHEN and CDR2 SYDVKM. Trimming at V came to 5 bases and at J to 5 bases, leaving 14 bases not matched to a gene. The DNA of the CDR3 is TGTGCCAGCAGTCTCTCGACAGCAGGGGGCGGCCACGAGCAGTACTTC. It is translated as CASSLSTAGGGHEQYF. Filled out from reference TRBV28 and TRBJ2-7, the complete variable domain reads DVKVTQSSRYLVKRTGEKVFLECVQDMDHENMFWYRQDPGLGLRLIYFSYDVKMKEKGDIPEGYSVSREKKERFSLILESASTNQTSMYLCASSLSTAGGGHEQYFGPGTRLTVT.

Details on this clone: The same CDR3 is also encoded by other DNA sequences in this sample. V gene TRBV30 combines with J gene TRBJ2-2, with D possibly matching TRBD2 (6 bases). V dropped 0 bases and J dropped 5 bases, with 7 bases sitting between them. The CDR3 is made up of 13 amino acids. In germline, CDR1 is GTSNPN, CDR2 SVGIG (reference sequence). This CDR3 is CAWSVGGTGELFF. For the CDR3, the DNA is TGTGCCTGGAGTGTGGGAGGAACCGGGGAGCTGTTTTTT.

This clone was observed a handful of times. The chain is built from TRBV6-1 and TRBJ2-5, with D uncertain. Trimming stripped 8 bases from V and 4 bases from J, with 8 bases between. The CDR3 consists of 11 residues. Germline CDR1 and CDR2: MNHNS and SASEGT. CDR3 loop: CASDRGETQYF. CDR3 nucleotides: TGTGCCAGCGATAGAGGAGAGACCCAGTACTTC.

The table lists this clone with a few counts. The V and J genes are TRBV7-9 and TRBJ1-2; possible D gene TRBD1, 6 bases. Germline CDR1 and CDR2: SEHNR and FQNEAQ (reference sequence). The CDR3 runs 13 residues. The V and J ends lost 2 bases and 6 bases respectively, with 10 bases between them. CDR3 nucleotide sequence: TGTGCCAGCAGCTTACCTACAGGGAATGGCTACACCTTC. Residues: CASSLPTGNGYTF.

This clone was seen a handful of times. The CDR3 region has the DNA TGTGCCAGCAGCCGAATTGCGTACGAGCAGTACTTC. Encoded protein: CASSRIAYEQYF. The chain joins TRBV11-2 to TRBJ2-7; D is unclear. Between the trimmed V and J ends, which lost 5 bases and 4 bases, there was a span of 9 bases. This CDR3 is built from 12 residues. The germline V gene has CDR1 SGHAT and CDR2 FQNNGV.

The chain carries TRBV5-1 and TRBJ2-1; 12 bases map to TRBD2. Trimming removed 0 bases from V and 12 bases from J; junction bases left unmatched: 7. CDR1 and CDR2 (germline): SGHRS, YFSETQ. CDR3 length equals 15 residues. CDR3 in DNA: TGCGCCAGCAGCTTGGTAACTAGCGGGGGGCAGCGGCAGTTCTTC. It specifies CASSLVTSGGQRQFF. Full variable domain (remainder filled in from reference TRBV5-1 and TRBJ2-1): KAGVTQTPRYLIKTRGQQVTLSCSPISGHRSVSWYQQTPGQGLQFLFEYFSETQRNKGNFPGRFSGRQFSNSRSEMNVSTLELGDSALYLCASSLVTSGGQRQFFGPGTRLTVL.

The chain has TRBV6-1 and TRBJ1-1; D gene uncertain. V lost 0 bases and J 1 base, leaving 9 bases between the germline ends. Germline CDR1 and CDR2: MNHNS and SASEGT. The CDR3 is 15 residues long. CDR3 sequence: CASSEAAAPNTEAFF. In DNA, the CDR3 is TGTGCCAGCAGTGAAGCGGCAGCCCCGAACACTGAAGCTTTCTTT.

This chain links TRBV7-3 with TRBJ2-2; 8 bases are shared with TRBD1. Germline CDR1 is SGHTA and CDR2 is FQGTGA. J gave up 1 base and V 4 bases, and 2 bases lay outside the gene matches. CDR3 length equals 15 residues. This CDR3 reads CASSSGTGNTGELFF. The CDR3 bases are TGTGCCAGCAGCTCCGGGACAGGGAACACCGGGGAGCTGTTTTTT.

V is TRBV9 and J is TRBJ1-2; D uncertain. The V and J ends lost 3 bases and 6 bases respectively, with 21 bases between them. The germline V gene encodes CDR1 SGDLS and CDR2 YYNGEE. CDR3 length: 16 residues. As DNA, the CDR3 is TGTGCCAGCAGCGCTCTGGCGGGTCCCACCCATAATGGCTACACCTTC. This codes for CASSALAGPTHNGYTF.

V is TRBV7-8 and J is TRBJ2-2; the D gene could be TRBD1 or TRBD2 (5 bases each). The CDR3 length is 14 residues. V shed 2 bases and J shed 3 bases, with 7 bases lying between them. Germline CDR1 reads SGHVS; CDR2 reads FQNEAQ. CDR3 in amino acids: CASSLRGHTGELFF. CDR3 DNA sequence: TGTGCCAGCAGCTTACGGGGACACACCGGGGAGCTGTTTTTT.

The rearrangement joins TRBV30 to TRBJ1-4; D remains unclear. Germline CDR1 is GTSNPN and CDR2 is SVGIG (reference sequence). The CDR3 has 13 amino acids. V was pared by 3 bases and J by 8 bases, with 13 bases between. The CDR3 DNA sequence: TGTGCCTGGAGAGGGCGAGGAGGAGAAAAACTGTTTTTT. It is translated as CAWRGRGGEKLFF.

V is TRBV5-1 and J is TRBJ1-1; possible D gene TRBD1, 6 bases. This CDR3 comprises 17 residues. V was trimmed by 3 bases and J by 2 bases, leaving 20 bases between them. Germline lookup yields CDR1 SGHRS and CDR2 YFSETQ. The CDR3 here is CASSSLPGGVGNTEAFF. The CDR3 DNA reads TGCGCCAGCAGCTCCCTCCCGGGGGGCGTTGGAAACACTGAAGCTTTCTTT. The variable domain in full, with the rest retrieved from reference TRBV5-1 and TRBJ1-1, is KAGVTQTPRYLIKTRGQQVTLSCSPISGHRSVSWYQQTPGQGLQFLFEYFSETQRNKGNFPGRFSGRQFSNSRSEMNVSTLELGDSALYLCASSSLPGGVGNTEAFFGQGTRLTVV.

V usage is TRBV19 and J usage is TRBJ1-1, with D uncertain. This CDR3 spans 14 amino acids. In germline, CDR1 is LNHDA, CDR2 SQIVND (reference sequence). Trimming left V 5 bases short and J 1 base short, with 11 bases between. The chain's CDR3 is CASSQTAENTEAFF. CDR3 in DNA: TGTGCCAGTAGTCAAACAGCGGAGAACACTGAAGCTTTCTTT.

This chain connects TRBV5-4 to TRBJ2-1; unclear D gene. This CDR3 has 15 amino acids. Germline CDR1 SGHNT, CDR2 YYREEE (reference sequence). V shed 0 bases and J shed 4 bases, with 11 bases lying between them. CDR3 DNA sequence: TGTGCCAGCAGCTTGGCTAAAGGCCTGTACAATGAGCAGTTCTTC. Its translation is CASSLAKGLYNEQFF. The entire variable domain, with the rest obtained from reference TRBV5-4 and TRBJ2-1, is as follows: ETGVTQSPTHLIKTRGQQVTLRCSSQSGHNTVSWYQQALGQGPQFIFQYYREEENGRGNFPPRFSGLQFPNYSSELNVNALELDDSALYLCASSLAKGLYNEQFFGPGTRLTVL.

The V and J genes are TRBV15 and TRBJ2-7; no clear D gene. The CDR3 totals 16 residues. Germline V gene data show CDR1 as LNHNV and CDR2 as YYDKDF (reference sequence). The V end lost 0 bases, the J end lost 3 bases, and 15 bases lay between the germline ends. In nucleotides, the CDR3 is TGTGCCACCAGCAGAGATCGCCCGGGTTATTACTACGAGCAGTACTTC. Its protein product is CATSRDRPGYYYEQYF.

The chain is built from TRBV28 and TRBJ2-7; no firm D call. The CDR3 has 12 amino acids. V lost 2 bases to trimming and J lost 4 bases, with 6 bases between them. Germline V CDR1 and CDR2: MDHEN, SYDVKM. CDR3 in amino acids: CASSLATYEQYF. CDR3 in DNA: TGTGCCAGCAGTTTAGCGACGTACGAGCAGTACTTC.

This sequence joins TRBV5-1 and TRBJ2-2, with D perhaps TRBD1 (6 bases). Germline CDR1 SGHRS, CDR2 YFSETQ. The V end lost 2 bases, the J end lost 4 bases, and 9 bases lay between the germline ends. This CDR3 has 14 amino acids. The CDR3: CASSFGQSTGELFF. The CDR3 DNA reads TGCGCCAGCAGCTTCGGACAGTCCACCGGGGAGCTGTTTTTT. Drawing the rest from reference TRBV5-1 and TRBJ2-2, the complete variable domain is KAGVTQTPRYLIKTRGQQVTLSCSPISGHRSVSWYQQTPGQGLQFLFEYFSETQRNKGNFPGRFSGRQFSNSRSEMNVSTLELGDSALYLCASSFGQSTGELFFGEGSRLTVL.

Turning to this clone: Other DNA sequences in the sample encode the same CDR3. The chain links TRBV5-1 to TRBJ1-6; 7 bases fit TRBD1. Looked up from germline, CDR1 is SGHRS and CDR2 is YFSETQ. The CDR3 loop spans 16 amino acids. Unmatched junction bases numbered 1, after V lost 1 base and J lost 0 bases. The CDR3 reads CASSLTGVSYNSPLHF. CDR3 DNA sequence: TGCGCCAGCAGCTTGACAGGGGTCTCCTATAATTCACCCCTCCACTTT.

The V call is TRBV2, the J call TRBJ2-5; 7 bases fit TRBD2. This CDR3 contains 12 residues. With V trimmed by 8 bases and J by 5 bases, 5 bases remained unmatched. In germline, CDR1 is SNHLY, CDR2 FYNNEI. CDR3 nucleotide sequence: TGTGCCAGCGTTCAGGGAGGGGAGACCCAGTACTTC. This sequence encodes CASVQGGETQYF.

This clone was seen a handful of times. This chain links TRBV9 with TRBJ2-1; 8 nucleotides line up with TRBD1. The CDR3 is 14 residues long. The ends lost 4 bases at V and 6 bases at J; junction bases unmatched: 6. Per the germline V gene, CDR1 is SGDLS and CDR2 is YYNGEE. The CDR3 DNA reads as TGTGCCAGCAGCAACGGACAGGGTGGCAATGAGCAGTTCTTC. It yields the protein CASSNGQGGNEQFF.

J is TRBJ2-7 and V is TRBV5-1, with 7 positions matching TRBD1. The germline V gene has CDR1 SGHRS and CDR2 YFSETQ. Germline trimming cut 4 bases from V and 0 bases from J; bases unmatched to any gene: 7. There are 15 residues in the CDR3. The CDR3, as DNA: TGCGCCAGCAGCCATGGACAGGTCAGCTCCTACGAGCAGTACTTC. This gives the protein CASSHGQVSSYEQYF.

The chain is built from TRBV7-9 and TRBJ2-7; tentatively, D is TRBD1 (5 bases). V lost 5 bases, J lost 3 bases, and 14 bases lay in between. In germline, CDR1 is SEHNR, CDR2 FQNEAQ (reference sequence). CDR3 size: 14 residues. The CDR3 bases are TGTGCCAGCAGCCCTACGACAGTCGGCTACGAGCAGTACTTC. As protein: CASSPTTVGYEQYF.

This chain connects TRBV6-1 to TRBJ2-1; TRBD1 or TRBD2 may be the D gene (5 bases each). Deletions cut 0 bases from V and 7 bases from J, with 13 bases between. CDR1 and CDR2 from the germline V gene are MNHNS and SASEGT. This CDR3 spans 15 amino acids. DNA for the CDR3: TGTGCCAGCAGTGAAGCGCCAGGGAGCTTTAATGAGCAGTTCTTC. This gives the protein CASSEAPGSFNEQFF.